Following are 21 T cell receptor beta chains from one sample sequenced in a study of siplizumab effects on memory and regulatory T cells. The data were produced by immunoSEQ multiplex PCR, yet TCRdb's version contains in-frame clones alone and is incomplete. Of fewer than 100,000 clones listed, around 95% were seen once; the top ten hold less than 20%. The sequenced material came from CD8+ T cells sorted from blood. The source is a human donor in good health.

This clone was recorded once. The chain links TRBV6-5 to TRBJ1-3; tentatively, D is TRBD1 (6 bases). CDR1 MNHEY and CDR2 SVGAGI come from the germline V gene. This CDR3 region has 15 residues. Deletions cut 2 bases from V and 4 bases from J, with 12 bases between. The DNA of the CDR3 is TGTGCCAGCAGTTACGAGGGGGGGTTCGGAAACACCATATATTTT. Its translation is CASSYEGGFGNTIYF.

The chain recombines TRBV1 with TRBJ2-2; the D call TRBD1 from the table was never checked on the DNA. TRBV1 is marked as a pseudogene. The CDR3 totals 15 residues. The CDR3 loop reads CTSSVYRVHTGELFF. Here the CDR3 DNA reads TGCACCAGCAGCGTTTACAGGGTCCACACCGGGGAGCTGTTTTTT.

DNA of the CDR3: TGTGCCAGTAGTATCGGAGGGACAGGGGGCCTTCGGAATGAAAAACTGTTTTTT. Its protein product is CASSIGGTGGLRNEKLFF. The rearrangement joins TRBV19 to TRBJ1-4; 12 positions match TRBD1. The V gene's germline CDR1 is LNHDA and CDR2 SQIVND (reference sequence). With V trimmed by 3 bases and J by 5 bases, 10 bases remained unmatched. The CDR3 extends over 18 amino acids.

V and J are TRBV27 and TRBJ2-1, with 12 bases identical to TRBD2. Per the germline V gene, CDR1 is MNHEY and CDR2 is SMNVEV (reference sequence). The CDR3 spans 16 residues. Trimming took 6 bases from V and 7 from J; bases not matched to a gene: 10. The CDR3 bases are TGTGCCAGCAGCCTTGCGCCTAGCGGGAGGGGAAATGAGCAGTTCTTC. It yields the protein CASSLAPSGRGNEQFF.

The chain joins TRBV6-4 to TRBJ2-1; D tentatively fits TRBD1 or TRBD2 (6 bases each). In germline, CDR1 is MRHNA, CDR2 SNTAGT. The germline V and J ends were trimmed by 2 bases and 8 bases, with 10 bases remaining between them. The CDR3 is 13 amino acids. CDR3 amino acids: CASSDRRGDEQFF. CDR3 bases: TGTGCCAGCAGTGACAGGAGGGGGGATGAGCAGTTCTTC.

V usage is TRBV28 and J usage is TRBJ1-1, with D unclear. The CDR3 totals 15 residues. The germline V gene encodes CDR1 MDHEN and CDR2 SYDVKM. V lost 5 bases to trimming and J lost 5 bases, with 18 bases between them. In DNA form, the CDR3 reads TGTGCCAGCAGTGTTACCGGTTTTCGTGTTACTGAAGCTTTCTTT. As protein: CASSVTGFRVTEAFF.

The V and J genes are TRBV23-1 and TRBJ1-6; TRBD1 agrees at 8 bases. TRBV23-1 belongs to the ORF category, with a function that is uncertain. The CDR3 extends over 19 amino acids. Trimming cost V 0 bases and J 8 bases; bases outside gene matches: 15. CDR3 sequence: CASSQSSRAGQEADSPLHF. The CDR3, as DNA: TGCGCCAGCAGTCAATCTTCAAGAGCGGGACAGGAGGCCGATTCACCCCTCCACTTT.

This chain uses TRBV27 with TRBJ2-7, with a tentative D call TRBD1 (6 bases). Trimming left V 2 bases short and J 2 bases short, with 19 bases between. CDR1 and CDR2 from the germline V gene are MNHEY and SMNVEV (reference sequence). CDR3 size: 17 residues. Here the CDR3 reads CASSLTSDSPPPYEQYF. The CDR3 DNA reads TGTGCCAGCAGTTTAACATCGGACAGCCCCCCTCCCTACGAGCAGTACTTC.

The chain uses TRBV18 and TRBJ2-3, with unresolved D. This CDR3 has 13 residues. V was shortened by 6 bases and J by 4 bases, with 11 bases between the two germline ends. Looked up from germline, CDR1 is KGHSH and CDR2 is LQKENI. CDR3 sequence (DNA): TGTGCCAGCTCCCGAGTAGGCGCAGATACGCAGTATTTT. Its translation is CASSRVGADTQYF.

The chain is built from TRBV11-2 and TRBJ1-1; TRBD1 aligns across 9 bases. Germline V CDR1 and CDR2: SGHAT, FQNNGV. This CDR3 is built from 14 residues. Trimming cost V 3 bases and J 7 bases; bases outside gene matches: 6. The DNA for the CDR3 is TGTGCCAGCAGCTTTCTGACAGGGGGTGGTGAAGCTTTCTTT. It translates to CASSFLTGGGEAFF.

This CDR3 reads CASMGTSGLNSYEQYF. The CDR3 nucleotides are TGTGCCAGCATGGGGACTAGCGGTCTAAACTCCTACGAGCAGTACTTC. J is TRBJ2-7 and V is TRBV6-6, with 11 bases aligning to TRBD2. V was clipped by 7 bases and J by 0 bases; unmatched bases: 8. The germline gives CDR1 MNHNY, CDR2 SVGAGI (reference sequence). This CDR3 region has 16 residues.

The CDR3 DNA follows: TGTGCCAGCAGTTTTTCTAGCGGGAGTGTATACGAGCAGTACTTC. Protein sequence: CASSFSSGSVYEQYF. The J gene is TRBJ2-7, the V gene TRBV28; 10 positions match TRBD2. The CDR3 is 15 residues long. Per the germline V gene, CDR1 is MDHEN and CDR2 is SYDVKM. V shed 3 bases and J 4 bases; nucleotides not matched to a gene: 6.

V is TRBV7-9 and J is TRBJ1-2; 7 bases align to TRBD1. Germline-derived CDR1 and CDR2 are SEHNR and FQNEAQ (reference sequence). The CDR3 is made up of 15 amino acids. Germline trimming cut 0 bases from V and 7 bases from J; bases unmatched to any gene: 8. CDR3 nucleotide sequence: TGTGCCAGCAGCTTAGCGATTGAGGGGGCCGGTGGCTACACCTTC. Translation gives CASSLAIEGAGGYTF.

This clone was observed once. This chain uses TRBV5-8 with TRBJ1-5; D gene uncertain. The CDR3 runs 15 residues. Trimming cost V 1 base and J 2 bases, with 10 bases left between them. Germline V CDR1 and CDR2: SGHTS, YDEGEE. The chain's CDR3 is CASSLSDRGNQPQHF. The CDR3 DNA reads TGTGCCAGCAGCTTGTCGGACCGAGGCAATCAGCCCCAGCATTTT.

The DNA for the CDR3 is TGTGCCAGCAAAAAGGGGACAGATTTGCTCTACTACGAGCAGTACTTC. Its protein product is CASKKGTDLLYYEQYF. This sequence joins TRBV2 and TRBJ2-7; 7 bases are a match to TRBD1. The junction had 15 bases not matched to a gene; V was cut back by 7 bases and J by 3 bases. The CDR3 contains 16 residues. CDR1 and CDR2 from the germline V gene are SNHLY and FYNNEI. Full variable domain (rest looked up from reference TRBV2 and TRBJ2-7): EPEVTQTPSHQVTQMGQEVILRCVPISNHLYFYWYRQILGQKVEFLVSFYNNEISEKSEIFDDQFSVERPDGSNFTLKIRSTKLEDSAMYFCASKKGTDLLYYEQYFGPGTRLTVT.

CDR3 protein: CASSKVLGGPGRKKAEAFF. DNA for the CDR3: TGTGCCAGCAGCAAAGTTCTCGGCGGGCCAGGGCGAAAGAAGGCTGAAGCTTTCTTT. V gene TRBV21-1 combines with J gene TRBJ1-1. TRBV21-1 is described as a pseudogene. This CDR3 is built from 19 residues.

This clone turned up a few times. The chain couples TRBV7-8 to TRBJ1-5; D possibly corresponds to TRBD1 (5 bases). The CDR3 is 13 residues long. CDR1 and CDR2 from the germline V gene are SGHVS and FQNEAQ. V lost 4 bases to trimming and J lost 6 bases, with 10 bases between them. The CDR3 region is CASSYGQGQPQHF. The CDR3 nucleotides read TGTGCCAGCAGCTACGGTCAGGGTCAGCCCCAGCATTTT.

A single count supports this clone. DNA of the CDR3: TGCAGCGTTGAACATTACAATGAGCAGTTCTTC. Its protein is CSVEHYNEQFF. V and J are TRBV29-1 and TRBJ2-1; D is unresolved. The CDR3 contains 11 residues. V shed 2 bases and J shed 4 bases, with 3 bases lying between them. The germline V gene has CDR1 SQVTM and CDR2 ANQGSEA.

There are a few counts of this clone. The rearrangement links TRBV25-1 to TRBJ2-7; 8 bases align to TRBD2. CDR3 length equals 16 residues. Germline lookup yields CDR1 MGHDK and CDR2 SYGVNS. After removal of 4 bases from V and 0 bases from J, the junction contained 8 bases not matched to a gene. The CDR3 DNA is TGTGCCAGCAGTGCCCGCGACGGGGGGGTCTCCTACGAGCAGTACTTC. This translates into CASSARDGGVSYEQYF.

This clone appeared once. The CDR3 does not end in the conserved phenylalanine or tryptophan, so this is likely a read error. The chain employs TRBV6-5 and TRBJ1-2; D is ambiguous. Germline V lookup: CDR1 MNHEY, CDR2 SVGAGI. The CDR3 length is 15 residues. V lost 0 bases to trimming and J lost 2 bases, with 10 bases between them. CDR3 region: CASSYSGRTNYGYTL. The CDR3 DNA sequence: TGTGCCAGCAGTTACTCCGGCAGGACGAACTATGGCTACACCCTC.

V is TRBV28 and J is TRBJ2-5, with D hard to call. Per the germline V gene, CDR1 is MDHEN and CDR2 is SYDVKM. V lost 4 bases to trimming and J lost 5 bases, with 14 bases between them. The CDR3 loop spans 14 amino acids. Written as DNA, the CDR3 is TGTGCCAGCAGTTACGTCACCCCTATGGAGACCCAGTACTTC. Translated: CASSYVTPMETQYF.